This TCR beta chain comes out of a study of T cell responses to AZD1222 COVID-19 vaccine. Study-wide results and limits: Baseline seropositivity occurred in only a handful of AZD1222 recipients.

As concerns this clone: Its target is not known.

Germline loops: CDR1 DFQATT, CDR2 SNEGSKA (reference sequence). Trimming stripped 3 bases from V and 0 bases from J, with 14 bases between. The CDR3 contains 15 residues. Some clones are missing from TCRdb's copy, which holds only in-frame ones; the method was immunoSEQ multiplex PCR. The table records 90,000 to 150,000 clones, nearly 90% of them present only once. The gene calls are TRBV20-1 and TRBJ1-1; D may be TRBD1 (5 bases). This TCR was sampled from an adult in good health. The sequencing used peripheral blood, collected on day 0 of AZD1222 vaccination. The CDR3 is CSASTGWGMNTEAFF. CDR3 DNA sequence: TGCAGTGCTAGTACGGGCTGGGGCATGAACACTGAAGCTTTCTTT.